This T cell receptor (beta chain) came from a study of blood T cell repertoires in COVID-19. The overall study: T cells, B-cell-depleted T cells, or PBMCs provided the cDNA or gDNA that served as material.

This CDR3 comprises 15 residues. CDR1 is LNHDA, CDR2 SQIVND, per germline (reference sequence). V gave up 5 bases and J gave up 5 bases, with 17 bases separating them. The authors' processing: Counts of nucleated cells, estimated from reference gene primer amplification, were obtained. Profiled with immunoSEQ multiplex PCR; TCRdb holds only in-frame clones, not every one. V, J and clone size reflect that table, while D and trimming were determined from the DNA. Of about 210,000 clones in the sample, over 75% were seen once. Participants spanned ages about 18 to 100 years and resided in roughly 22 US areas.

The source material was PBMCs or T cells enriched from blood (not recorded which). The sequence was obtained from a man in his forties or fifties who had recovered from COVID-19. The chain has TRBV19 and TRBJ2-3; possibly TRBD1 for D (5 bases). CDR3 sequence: CASSPRWQGGDTQYF. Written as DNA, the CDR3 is TGTGCCAGTAGTCCCCGGTGGCAGGGTGGAGATACGCAGTATTTT.